This entry lists 5 T cell receptor beta chains sequenced from one sample in a study of OX40 agonist ivuxolimab in advanced cancers. The assay was immunoSEQ multiplex PCR, and TCRdb's table has in-frame clones only and misses some. Among about 60,000 clones, around nine tenths were seen once, and the ten largest hold approximately 1.1%. Sequencing was performed on CD4+ or CD8+ T cells sorted from blood, taken in a trial of the OX40 agonist ivuxolimab. The receptors come from an adult with an advanced solid tumor such as melanoma, head and neck, liver or kidney cancer.

The rearrangement uses TRBV7-6 and TRBJ2-7; D tentatively reads TRBD1 or TRBD2 (6 bases each). Germline V CDR1 and CDR2: SGHVS, FNYEAQ. The CDR3 has 17 amino acids. V lost 0 bases and J 3 bases, leaving 18 bases between the germline ends. As DNA, the CDR3 is TGTGCCAGCAGCTTAGCAGTTGGTGGGGGGCTTAGCTACGAGCAGTACTTC. It encodes CASSLAVGGGLSYEQYF.

The chain uses TRBV7-8 and TRBJ1-2; perhaps TRBD1 as D (6 bases). Per germline, CDR1 SGHVS and CDR2 FQNEAQ. V was shortened by 4 bases and J by 8 bases, with 23 bases between the two germline ends. This CDR3 has 16 amino acids. Here the CDR3 reads CASSSAAGTPLRGYTF. In DNA form, the CDR3 reads TGTGCCAGCAGCTCTGCGGCCGGGACACCCCTAAGAGGCTACACCTTC.

This chain links TRBV20-1 with TRBJ2-5; the D is unclear. The CDR3 has 11 amino acids. CDR1 DFQATT and CDR2 SNEGSKA come from the germline V gene (reference sequence). With 5 bases removed from V and 4 bases from J, the gap between germline ends came to 8 bases. The CDR3 region is CSAPQRETQYF. In DNA, the CDR3 is TGCAGTGCTCCCCAGAGAGAGACCCAGTACTTC.

This chain connects TRBV25-1 to TRBJ2-1; TRBD1 is a possible D gene (7 bases). CDR1 is MGHDK and CDR2 is SYGVNS in the germline V gene. Trimming cost V 8 bases and J 7 bases, with 21 bases left between them. This CDR3 contains 15 residues. The CDR3 loop is CASGVSGGGRNEQFF. In DNA form, the CDR3 reads TGTGCCAGCGGGGTTTCAGGGGGAGGTCGGAATGAGCAGTTCTTC.

The chain has TRBV2 and TRBJ1-5; TRBD1 aligns across 8 bases. The CDR3 loop spans 16 amino acids. The V gene's germline CDR1 is SNHLY and CDR2 FYNNEI. Unmatched junction bases numbered 14, after V lost 11 bases and J lost 2 bases. The CDR3 is CASRDRSGIGNQPQHF. The CDR3 DNA follows: TGTGCCTCCCGGGACAGGTCAGGTATCGGCAATCAGCCCCAGCATTTT.